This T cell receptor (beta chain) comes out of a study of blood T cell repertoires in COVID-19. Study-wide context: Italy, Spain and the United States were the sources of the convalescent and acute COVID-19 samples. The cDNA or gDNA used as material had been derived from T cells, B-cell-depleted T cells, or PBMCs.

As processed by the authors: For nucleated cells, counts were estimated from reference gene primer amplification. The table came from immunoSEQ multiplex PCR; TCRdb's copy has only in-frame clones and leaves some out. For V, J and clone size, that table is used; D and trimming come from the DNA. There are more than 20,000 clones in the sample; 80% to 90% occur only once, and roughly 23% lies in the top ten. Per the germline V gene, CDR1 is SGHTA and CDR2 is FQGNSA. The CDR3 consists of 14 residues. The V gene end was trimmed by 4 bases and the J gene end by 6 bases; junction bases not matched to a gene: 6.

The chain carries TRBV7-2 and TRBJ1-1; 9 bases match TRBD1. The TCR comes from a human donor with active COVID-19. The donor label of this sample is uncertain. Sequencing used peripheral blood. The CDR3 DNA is TGTGCCAGCAGCTCGACAGGGGGGATCGCTGAAGCTTTCTTT. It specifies CASSSTGGIAEAFF.